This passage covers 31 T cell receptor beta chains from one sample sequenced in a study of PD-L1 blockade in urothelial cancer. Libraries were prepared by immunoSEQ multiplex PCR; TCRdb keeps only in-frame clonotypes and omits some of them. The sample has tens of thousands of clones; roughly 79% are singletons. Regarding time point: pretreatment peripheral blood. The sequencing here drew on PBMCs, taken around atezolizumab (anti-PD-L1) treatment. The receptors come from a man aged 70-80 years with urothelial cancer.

For the CDR3, the DNA is TGTGCCAGCGGCCTGGGACAGGGGATAGATACGCAGTATTTT. Amino acid sequence: CASGLGQGIDTQYF. J is TRBJ2-3 and V is TRBV5-6, with 10 nucleotides matching TRBD1. The ends lost 7 bases at V and 5 bases at J; junction bases unmatched: 7. The CDR3 contains 14 residues. Germline CDR1 reads SGHDT; CDR2 reads YYEEEE.

CDR3 amino acids: CASSLDDGQEAFF. CDR3 bases: TGTGCCAGCAGCTTAGATGATGGGCAGGAAGCTTTCTTT. This chain uses TRBV11-3 with TRBJ1-1; D gene uncertain. The V and J ends lost 0 bases and 8 bases respectively, with 10 bases between them. The CDR3 is 13 amino acids. From germline, CDR1 is SGHNT and CDR2 YENEEA.

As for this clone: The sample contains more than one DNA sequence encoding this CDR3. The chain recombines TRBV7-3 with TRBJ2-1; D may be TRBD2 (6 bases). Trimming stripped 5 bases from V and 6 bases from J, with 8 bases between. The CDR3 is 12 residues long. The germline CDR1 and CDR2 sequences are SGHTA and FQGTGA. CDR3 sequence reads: CASSPGGNEQFF. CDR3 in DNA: TGTGCCAGCAGCCCCGGGGGCAATGAGCAGTTCTTC.

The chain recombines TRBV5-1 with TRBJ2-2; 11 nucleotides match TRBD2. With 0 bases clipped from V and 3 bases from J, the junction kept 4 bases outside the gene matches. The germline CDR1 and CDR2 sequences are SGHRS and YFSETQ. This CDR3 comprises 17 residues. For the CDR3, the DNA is TGCGCCAGCAGCTTGGACCTAGCGGGGGGATACACCGGGGAGCTGTTTTTT. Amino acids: CASSLDLAGGYTGELFF.

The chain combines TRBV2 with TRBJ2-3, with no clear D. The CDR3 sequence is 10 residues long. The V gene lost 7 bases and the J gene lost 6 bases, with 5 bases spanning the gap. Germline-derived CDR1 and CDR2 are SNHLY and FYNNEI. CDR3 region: CASNPDTQYF. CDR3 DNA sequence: TGTGCCAGCAATCCGGATACGCAGTATTTT.

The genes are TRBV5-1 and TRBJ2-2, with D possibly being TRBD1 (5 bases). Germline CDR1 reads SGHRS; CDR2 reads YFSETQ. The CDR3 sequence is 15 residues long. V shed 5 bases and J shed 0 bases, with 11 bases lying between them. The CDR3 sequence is CASRVGQTNTGELFF. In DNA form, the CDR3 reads TGCGCCAGCAGAGTGGGGCAGACGAACACCGGGGAGCTGTTTTTT.

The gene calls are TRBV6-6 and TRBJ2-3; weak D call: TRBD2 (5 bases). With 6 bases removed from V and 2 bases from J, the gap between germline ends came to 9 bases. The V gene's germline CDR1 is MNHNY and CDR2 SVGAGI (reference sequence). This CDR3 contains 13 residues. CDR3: CASSPTTTDTQYF. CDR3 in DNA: TGTGCCAGCAGCCCGACTACCACAGATACGCAGTATTTT.

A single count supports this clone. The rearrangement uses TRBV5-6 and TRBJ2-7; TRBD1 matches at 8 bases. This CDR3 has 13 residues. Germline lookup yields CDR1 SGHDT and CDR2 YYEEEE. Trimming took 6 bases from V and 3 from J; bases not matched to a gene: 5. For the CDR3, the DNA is TGTGCCAGCAATGGACAGGGAAACTACGAGCAGTACTTC. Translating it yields CASNGQGNYEQYF.

The CDR3 protein is CATSKNINTDTQYF. The CDR3 bases are TGTGCCACCAGCAAGAACATTAACACAGATACGCAGTATTTT. The genes are TRBV15 and TRBJ2-3; D gene uncertain. Germline CDR1 reads LNHNV; CDR2 reads YYDKDF (reference sequence). Trimming left V 4 bases short and J 2 bases short, with 10 bases between. The CDR3 consists of 14 residues.

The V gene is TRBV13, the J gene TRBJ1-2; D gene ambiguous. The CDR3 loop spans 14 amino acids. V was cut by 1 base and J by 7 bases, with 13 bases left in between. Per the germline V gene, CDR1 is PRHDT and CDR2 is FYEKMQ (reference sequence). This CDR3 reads CASSLVPGIGGYTF. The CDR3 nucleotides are TGTGCCAGCAGCTTAGTGCCCGGGATAGGTGGCTACACCTTC.

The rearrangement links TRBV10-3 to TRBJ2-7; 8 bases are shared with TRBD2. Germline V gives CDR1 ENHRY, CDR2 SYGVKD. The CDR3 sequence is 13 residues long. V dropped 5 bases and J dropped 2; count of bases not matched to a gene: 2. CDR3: CAISLAGTYEQYF. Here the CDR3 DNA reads TGTGCCATCAGTCTAGCGGGCACCTACGAGCAGTACTTC.

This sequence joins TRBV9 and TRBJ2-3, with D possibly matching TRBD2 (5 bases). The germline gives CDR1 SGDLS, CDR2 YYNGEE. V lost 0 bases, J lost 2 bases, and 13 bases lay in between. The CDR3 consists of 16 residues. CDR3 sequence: CASSVGERPFTDTQYF. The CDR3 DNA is TGTGCCAGCAGCGTAGGGGAGCGGCCATTCACAGATACGCAGTATTTT.

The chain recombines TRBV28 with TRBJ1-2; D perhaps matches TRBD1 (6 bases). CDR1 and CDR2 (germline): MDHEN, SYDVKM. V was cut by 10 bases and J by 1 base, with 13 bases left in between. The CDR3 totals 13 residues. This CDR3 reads CAISTGFNYGYTF. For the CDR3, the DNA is TGTGCCATCTCGACAGGCTTTAACTATGGCTACACCTTC.

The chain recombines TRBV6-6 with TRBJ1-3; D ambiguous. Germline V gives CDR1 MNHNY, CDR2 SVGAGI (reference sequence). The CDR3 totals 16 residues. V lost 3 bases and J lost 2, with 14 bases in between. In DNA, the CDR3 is TGTGCCAGCAGTTATAAAGAGTCGGGTACTGGAAACACCATATATTTT. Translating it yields CASSYKESGTGNTIYF.

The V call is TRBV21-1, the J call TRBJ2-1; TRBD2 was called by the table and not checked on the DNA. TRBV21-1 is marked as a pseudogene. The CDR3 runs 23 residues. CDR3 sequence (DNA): TGTGCCAGCCCCAAACCCCACAACTCTGGGCGGGAGGGTTCGTCCAGCTCCTACAATGAGCAGTTCTTC. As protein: CASPKPHNSGREGSSSSYNEQFF.

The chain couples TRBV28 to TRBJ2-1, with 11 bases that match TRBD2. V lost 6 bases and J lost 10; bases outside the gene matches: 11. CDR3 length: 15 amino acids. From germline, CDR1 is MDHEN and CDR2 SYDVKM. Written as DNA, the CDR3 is TGTGCCAGCAGCCGACTAGCGGGACCCGACGGCGAGCAGTTCTTC. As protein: CASSRLAGPDGEQFF. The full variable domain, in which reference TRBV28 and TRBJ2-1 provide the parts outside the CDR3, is DVKVTQSSRYLVKRTGEKVFLECVQDMDHENMFWYRQDPGLGLRLIYFSYDVKMKEKGDIPEGYSVSREKKERFSLILESASTNQTSMYLCASSRLAGPDGEQFFGPGTRLTVL.

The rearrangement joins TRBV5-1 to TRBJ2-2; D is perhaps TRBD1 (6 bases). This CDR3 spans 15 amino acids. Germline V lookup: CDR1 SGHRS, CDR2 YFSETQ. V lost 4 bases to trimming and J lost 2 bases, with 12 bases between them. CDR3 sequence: CASSTQGANTGELFF. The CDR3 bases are TGCGCCAGCAGCACACAGGGTGCCAACACCGGGGAGCTGTTTTTT.

CDR3 loop: CASSLAGTSLNTQYF. Written as DNA, the CDR3 is TGTGCCAGCAGCTTAGCCGGGACTAGCTTGAATACGCAGTATTTT. This chain connects TRBV7-6 to TRBJ2-3; 9 nucleotides align to TRBD2. CDR3 size: 15 residues. J was trimmed by 7 bases and V by 0 bases; bases with no gene match: 5. CDR1 and CDR2 (germline): SGHVS, FNYEAQ.

CDR3 in DNA: TGTGCCTGGAACAGGGCGAACACTGAAGCTTTCTTT. Amino acid sequence: CAWNRANTEAFF. The chain uses TRBV30 and TRBJ1-1, with TRBD1 as a possible D gene (6 bases). The CDR3 length is 12 residues. Trimming shortened V by 4 bases and J by 1 base, and 7 bases separated the two germline ends. Germline V gene sequence: CDR1 GTSNPN, CDR2 SVGIG (reference sequence).

CDR3 residues: CASSIVEGVNYGYTF. The CDR3 nucleotides are TGTGCCAGTAGTATCGTCGAAGGGGTTAACTATGGCTACACCTTC. V gene TRBV19 combines with J gene TRBJ1-2; tentatively, D is TRBD1 (5 bases). Germline V CDR1 and CDR2: LNHDA, SQIVND (reference sequence). V lost 3 bases to trimming and J lost 1 base, with 12 bases between them. This CDR3 comprises 15 residues.

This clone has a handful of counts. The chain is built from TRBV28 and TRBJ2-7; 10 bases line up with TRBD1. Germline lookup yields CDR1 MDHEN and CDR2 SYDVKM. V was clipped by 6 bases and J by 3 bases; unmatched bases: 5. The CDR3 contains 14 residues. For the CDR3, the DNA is TGTGCCAGCAGCCCCGGGACAGGGGTCTACGAGCAGTACTTC. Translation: CASSPGTGVYEQYF.

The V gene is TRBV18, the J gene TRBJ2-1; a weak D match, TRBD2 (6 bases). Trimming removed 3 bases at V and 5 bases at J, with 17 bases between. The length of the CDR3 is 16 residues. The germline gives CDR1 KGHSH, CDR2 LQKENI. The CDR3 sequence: CASSPFASGVDNEQFF. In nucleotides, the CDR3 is TGTGCCAGCTCACCGTTCGCCTCGGGGGTTGACAATGAGCAGTTCTTC. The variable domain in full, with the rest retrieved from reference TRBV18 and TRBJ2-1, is NAGVMQNPRHLVRRRGQEARLRCSPMKGHSHVYWYRQLPEEGLKFMVYLQKENIIDESGMPKERFSAEFPKEGPSILRIQQVVRGDSAAYFCASSPFASGVDNEQFFGPGTRLTVL.

The CDR3 protein is CAWKEGPQGNQPQHF. In DNA, the CDR3 is TGTGCCTGGAAGGAGGGCCCCCAGGGCAATCAGCCCCAGCATTTT. The chain uses TRBV30 and TRBJ1-5; D is ambiguous. Trimming removed 4 bases at V and 2 bases at J, with 15 bases between. The length of the CDR3 is 15 residues. The germline V gene has CDR1 GTSNPN and CDR2 SVGIG (reference sequence).

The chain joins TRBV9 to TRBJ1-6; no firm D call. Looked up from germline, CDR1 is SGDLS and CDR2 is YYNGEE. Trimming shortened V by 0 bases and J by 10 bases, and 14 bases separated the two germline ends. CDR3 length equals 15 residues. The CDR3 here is CASSVEFNPRSPLHF. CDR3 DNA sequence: TGTGCCAGCAGCGTAGAGTTTAACCCCCGGTCACCCCTCCACTTT.

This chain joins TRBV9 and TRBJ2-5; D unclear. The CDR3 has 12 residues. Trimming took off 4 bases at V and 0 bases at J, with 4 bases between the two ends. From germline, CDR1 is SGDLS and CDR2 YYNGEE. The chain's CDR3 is CASSRYQETQYF. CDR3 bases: TGTGCCAGCAGCCGTTACCAAGAGACCCAGTACTTC.

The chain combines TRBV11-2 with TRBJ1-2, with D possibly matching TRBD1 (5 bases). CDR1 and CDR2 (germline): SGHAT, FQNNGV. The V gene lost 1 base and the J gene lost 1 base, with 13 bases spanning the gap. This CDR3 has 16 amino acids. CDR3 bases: TGTGCCAGCAGCTTAGGAGGCGGGGCCTTTAACTATGGCTACACCTTC. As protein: CASSLGGGAFNYGYTF.

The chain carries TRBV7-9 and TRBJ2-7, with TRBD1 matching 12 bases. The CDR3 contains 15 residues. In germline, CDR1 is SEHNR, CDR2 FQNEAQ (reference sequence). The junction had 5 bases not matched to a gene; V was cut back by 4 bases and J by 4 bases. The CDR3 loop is CASSWGQGAGYEQYF. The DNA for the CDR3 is TGTGCCAGCAGCTGGGGACAGGGGGCCGGTTACGAGCAGTACTTC. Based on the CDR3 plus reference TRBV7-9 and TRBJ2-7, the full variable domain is DTGVSQNPRHKITKRGQNVTFRCDPISEHNRLYWYRQTLGQGPEFLTYFQNEAQLEKSRLLSDRFSAERPKGSFSTLEIQRTEQGDSAMYLCASSWGQGAGYEQYFGPGTRLTVT.

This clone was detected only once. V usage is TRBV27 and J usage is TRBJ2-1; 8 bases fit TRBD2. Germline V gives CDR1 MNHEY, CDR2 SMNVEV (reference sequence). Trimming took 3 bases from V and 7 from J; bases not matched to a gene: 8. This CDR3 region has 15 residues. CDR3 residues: CASSFLASGRNEQFF. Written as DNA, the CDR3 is TGTGCCAGCAGTTTTTTGGCTAGCGGGCGTAATGAGCAGTTCTTC.

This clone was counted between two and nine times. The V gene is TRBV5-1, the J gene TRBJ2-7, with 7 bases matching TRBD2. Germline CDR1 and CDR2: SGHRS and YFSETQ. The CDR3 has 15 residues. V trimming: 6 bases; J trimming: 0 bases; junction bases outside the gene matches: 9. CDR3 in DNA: TGCGCCAGCAAACCCCGGGACTATAGCTCCTACGAGCAGTACTTC. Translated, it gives CASKPRDYSSYEQYF.

CDR3 nucleotide sequence: TGTGCCAGCAGCCCGACCGGCAGGGCCTCCTACGAGCAGTACTTC. Its translation: CASSPTGRASYEQYF. The chain recombines TRBV9 with TRBJ2-7; D might be TRBD1 (5 bases). Trimming left V 4 bases short and J 0 bases short, with 14 bases between. Germline V gives CDR1 SGDLS, CDR2 YYNGEE. The CDR3 spans 15 residues.

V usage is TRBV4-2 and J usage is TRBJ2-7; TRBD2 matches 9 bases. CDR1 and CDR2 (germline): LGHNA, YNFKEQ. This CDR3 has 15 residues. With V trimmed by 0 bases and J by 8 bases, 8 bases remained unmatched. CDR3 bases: TGTGCCAGCAGCCAAGACCTAAGCGGGAGGAGGAAGCAGTACTTC. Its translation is CASSQDLSGRRKQYF.